The clone carrying this T cell receptor beta chain showed up just a few times. No antigen is known for it. These data originate in a study of CD8 T cells in ankylosing spondylitis. Study-wide findings and caveats: Fewer than 10 highly homologous variants made up a TCR beta motif that seemed to typify ankylosing spondylitis blood.

Germline V CDR1 and CDR2: SNHLY, FYNNEI. Trimming shortened V by 1 base and J by 8 bases, and 11 bases separated the two germline ends. The CDR3 has 13 residues. TCRdb reprocessed the 5' RACE reads via MiXCR and lists one record per CDR3 protein. The repertoire holds under 950,000 distinct CDR3 sequences, with over 15% as singletons. This chain links TRBV2 with TRBJ1-2; perhaps TRBD1 as D (5 bases). The sequencing sample was made of blood, either unsorted or a sorted T cell fraction (not recorded which). The receptor was derived from a male donor with ankylosing spondylitis. The chain's CDR3 is CASSEGGYAGYTF. For the CDR3, the DNA is TGTGCCAGCAGTGAAGGGGGGTACGCAGGCTACACCTTC.